This TCR beta chain was recorded in a study of beta chain features in type 1 diabetes. Across the whole study: Investigators examined around 110 million sorted cells across all samples.

This clone was observed a few times. Of the isolated RNA, all was reverse transcribed, and so the sequenced material was expressed TCRB transcripts. An average of around 3.9 million reads was obtained for naive, central memory and regulatory T cell samples. Method: immunoSEQ multiplex PCR; TCRdb's copy keeps in-frame clones and lacks some. The data contain some 150,000 clones, 8% to 13% of them singletons. The ends were cut back, 3 bases at V and 3 bases at J, with 12 bases in the middle. CDR1 and CDR2 from the germline V gene are MDHEN and SYDVKM. This CDR3 contains 15 residues. The chain has TRBV28 and TRBJ1-3, with a possible D match to TRBD1 (5 bases). Sample: naive CD4+ T cells from blood. The source is a man aged 18-30 years in good health. CDR3 protein: CASSFAGGSGNTIYF. CDR3 DNA: TGTGCCAGCAGTTTCGCGGGGGGGAGTGGAAACACCATATATTTT.